This T cell receptor (beta chain) was captured in a study of shared clonotypes between healthy human individuals. For each subset, genomic DNA was distributed in equal portions over several immunoSEQ plates. On sorted subsets, replicate PCRs used 200 to 250 ng DNA, or about 30,000 T cell genomes. Study processing details: Because ImmunoSEQ provided only junction sequences with no quality scores, the filtering differed. Assay: immunoSEQ multiplex PCR; the TCRdb copy retains only in-frame clones and omits some. D and trimming were read from the DNA, whereas the V and J calls and clone size are those reported in that table. Among about 520,000 clones listed, 95% to 97% were seen once. Study results and limitations: Rarefaction demonstrated incomplete sorted-subset sequencing despite large depth.

A word on this clone: Its antigen is not known.

This CDR3 region has 14 residues. Germline assignment: CDR1 SNHLY and CDR2 FYNNEI. With 11 bases clipped from V and 6 bases from J, the junction kept 8 bases outside the gene matches. This chain joins TRBV2 and TRBJ2-3; TRBD2 aligns across 13 bases. Source material: naive CD4+ T cells sorted from blood. The subset denotes: CD45RA+ positively selected. This clonotype was obtained from a woman aged 30 to 39 in good health. The DNA for the CDR3 is TGTGCCGGAGGGGGGACTAGCGGGATTGATACGCAGTATTTT. Its protein is CAGGGTSGIDTQYF.